This T cell receptor beta chain was captured by sequencing in a study of T cell responses to AZD1222 COVID-19 vaccine. V was cut by 0 bases and J by 9 bases, with 16 bases left in between. Germline V gives CDR1 SGHRS, CDR2 YFSETQ. The CDR3 runs to 16 residues. Second-dose intervals near 4 or 12 weeks were combined. Generated by immunoSEQ multiplex PCR, the TCRdb table keeps only in-frame clones and is missing some. The repertoire includes over 85,000 clones, approximately 84% of them detected once, and around 14% sits in the top ten. J is TRBJ1-6 and V is TRBV5-1; D is unresolved. The receptor was derived from an adult who received the AZD1222 COVID-19 vaccine. The sample here was peripheral blood, taken 28 days after the second AZD1222 dose. The CDR3, as DNA: TGCGCCAGCAGCTTGGAGTCGAGCCCTGCTTCTTCACCCCTCCACTTT. Its translation: CASSLESSPASSPLHF.